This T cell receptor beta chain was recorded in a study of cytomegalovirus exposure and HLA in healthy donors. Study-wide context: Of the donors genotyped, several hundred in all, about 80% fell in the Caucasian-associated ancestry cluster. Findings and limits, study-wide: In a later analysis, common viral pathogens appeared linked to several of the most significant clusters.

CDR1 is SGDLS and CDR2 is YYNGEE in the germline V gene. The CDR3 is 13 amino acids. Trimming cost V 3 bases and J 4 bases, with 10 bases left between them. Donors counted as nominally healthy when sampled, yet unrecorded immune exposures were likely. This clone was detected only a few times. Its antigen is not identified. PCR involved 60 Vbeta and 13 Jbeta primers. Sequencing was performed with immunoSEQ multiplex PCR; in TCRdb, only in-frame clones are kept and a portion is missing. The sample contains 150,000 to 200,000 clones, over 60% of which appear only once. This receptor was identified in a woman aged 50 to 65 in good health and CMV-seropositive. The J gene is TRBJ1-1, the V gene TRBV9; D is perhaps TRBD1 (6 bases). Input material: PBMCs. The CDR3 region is CASSETGLTEAFF. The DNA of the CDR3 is TGTGCCAGCAGCGAGACAGGTCTCACTGAAGCTTTCTTT.